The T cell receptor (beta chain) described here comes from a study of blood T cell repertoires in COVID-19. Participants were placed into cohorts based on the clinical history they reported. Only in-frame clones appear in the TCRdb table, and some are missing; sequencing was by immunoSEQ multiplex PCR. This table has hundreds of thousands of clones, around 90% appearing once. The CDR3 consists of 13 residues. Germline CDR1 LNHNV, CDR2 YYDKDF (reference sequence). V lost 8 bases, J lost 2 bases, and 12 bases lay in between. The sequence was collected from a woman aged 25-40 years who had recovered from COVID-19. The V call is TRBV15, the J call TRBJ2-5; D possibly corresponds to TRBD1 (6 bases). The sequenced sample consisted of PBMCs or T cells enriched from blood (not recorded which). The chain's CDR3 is CATRPGDQETQYF. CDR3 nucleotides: TGTGCCACCCGGCCAGGGGATCAAGAGACCCAGTACTTC.